This record concerns one TCR beta chain sequence. CDR3 length: 14 amino acids. Germline V CDR1 and CDR2: SGHTA, FQGNSA. V was shortened by 4 bases and J by 3 bases, with 12 bases between the two germline ends. This sample was included in a study of blood T cell repertoires in COVID-19. As for the study in general: Sources were T cells, B-cell-depleted T cells, or PBMCs; the material itself was cDNA or gDNA.

As processed by the authors: From reference gene primer amplification, estimates of nucleated cell counts were derived. The data were produced by immunoSEQ multiplex PCR, yet TCRdb's version contains in-frame clones alone and is incomplete. That table gives V, J and clone size, and the DNA gave D and trimming. The table lists tens of thousands of clones, roughly 76% of them singletons. Sample: peripheral blood. The rearrangement links TRBV7-2 to TRBJ2-5; possible D gene TRBD2, 6 bases. This sequence was found in a woman of 80 years or more with active or convalescent COVID-19. This chain's CDR3 is CASSSGRLKETQYF. CDR3 nucleotides: TGTGCCAGCAGCTCCGGGAGATTAAAAGAGACCCAGTACTTC.